These T cell receptor beta chains were read from a single sample in a study of naive and memory T cell subsets. TCRdb re-derived calls from the 5' RACE reads in MiXCR, one entry per CDR3 protein. The table lists roughly 62,000 distinct CDR3 sequences, 8% to 9% of them singletons. These TCRs come from a female donor in good health. The CDR3 runs from the conserved cysteine through the conserved F or W.

J	V	CDR3
TRBJ2-5	TRBV29-1	CSAQRQTLQETQYF
TRBJ1-5	TRBV12-3/TRBV12-4	CASSIGQGAQPQHF
TRBJ2-7	TRBV14	CASSPRLPTYEQYF
TRBJ1-4	TRBV6-6	CASSYTDSKFEKLFF
TRBJ1-5	TRBV30	CAWSLAGGQPQHF
TRBJ1-5	TRBV6-1	CASSELRQGSNQPQHF
TRBJ1-5	TRBV12-3/TRBV12-4	CASSRSRDRYNQPQHF
TRBJ2-2	TRBV20-1	CSARIPGQGAIGELFF
TRBJ2-1	TRBV3-1	CASSQVAGDFSGIYNEQFF
TRBJ1-4	TRBV7-9	CASSPAWFGTNEKLFF
TRBJ1-1	TRBV9	CASSSHIGLGENTEAFF
TRBJ1-6	TRBV6-5	CASSPQYNSPLHF
TRBJ2-1	TRBV28	CASSSPSDLSSYNEQFF
TRBJ1-4	TRBV29-1	CSVFGGTNGYNEKLFF
TRBJ2-5	TRBV19	CASSENRVSQETQYF
TRBJ1-1	TRBV29-1	CSVEGLTWDTEAFF
TRBJ2-5	TRBV9	CASSRGQQYQETQYF
TRBJ2-7	TRBV10-1	CASSESGQRREQRTISYEQYF
TRBJ1-5	TRBV10-3	CAISEEGFISNQPQHF
TRBJ1-1	TRBV28	CASRKTSYTEAFF
TRBJ2-7	TRBV5-6	CASSLTGGALFPYEQYF
TRBJ2-3	TRBV5-4	CASSLTGGADTQYF
TRBJ1-1	TRBV6-5	CASSLGGVGTEAFF
TRBJ1-2	TRBV14	CASSQGVPTGGYGYTF
TRBJ1-1	TRBV7-8	CASSYTSGGSQNTEAFF
TRBJ2-3	TRBV10-3	CAISLGGDADTQYF
TRBJ2-6	TRBV29-1	CSVDGTAGANVLTF
TRBJ2-3	TRBV29-1	CSLRTSFGTDTQYF
TRBJ1-3	TRBV5-1	CASSGGTGVFGNTIYF
TRBJ2-7	TRBV29-1	CSGQGSSYEQYF
TRBJ2-7	TRBV28	CASSLVGQGAREQYF
TRBJ2-6	TRBV20-1	CSALRTGSGANVLTF
TRBJ2-1	TRBV5-4	CASSPPGRESLYNEQFF
TRBJ1-5	TRBV30	CAWSAGGSNQPQHF
TRBJ1-2	TRBV30	CAWRRAGYTF
TRBJ1-5	TRBV20-1	CSARVINQPQHF
TRBJ1-1	TRBV19	CASIQSLLNTEAFF
TRBJ2-1	TRBV28	CASRKTRMGSYNEQFF
TRBJ1-2	TRBV20-1	CSAPRTGEDYGYTF
TRBJ1-5	TRBV18	CASSPRTASNQPQHF
TRBJ2-1	TRBV7-3	CASSLSGGTYNEQFF
TRBJ2-3	TRBV20-1	CSARGTGTPTNTDTQYF
TRBJ1-1	TRBV28	CASSLRPLGANTEAFF
TRBJ2-4	TRBV6-6	CASSYSKGMGAKNIQYF
TRBJ2-3	TRBV20-1	CSARDSREGLTQYF
TRBJ2-3	TRBV11-2	CASSLGGAGSTDTQYF
TRBJ1-6	TRBV11-1	CASSLDGTGAPLHF
TRBJ1-5	TRBV28	CASSSGTGGSQPQHF
TRBJ1-2	TRBV6-6	CASSYGRTAGFYGYTF